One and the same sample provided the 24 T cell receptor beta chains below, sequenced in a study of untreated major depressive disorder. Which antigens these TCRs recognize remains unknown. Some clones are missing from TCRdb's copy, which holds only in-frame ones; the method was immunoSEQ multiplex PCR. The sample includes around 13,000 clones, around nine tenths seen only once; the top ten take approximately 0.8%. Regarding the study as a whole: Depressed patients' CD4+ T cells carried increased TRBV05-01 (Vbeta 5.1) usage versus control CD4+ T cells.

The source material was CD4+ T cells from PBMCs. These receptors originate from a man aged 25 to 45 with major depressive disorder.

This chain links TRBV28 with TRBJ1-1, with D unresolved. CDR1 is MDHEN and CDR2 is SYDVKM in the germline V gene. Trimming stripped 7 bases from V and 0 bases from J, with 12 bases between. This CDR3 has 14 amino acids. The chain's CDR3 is CASTLTDVNTEAFF. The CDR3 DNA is TGTGCCAGCACCCTCACGGACGTGAACACTGAAGCTTTCTTT.

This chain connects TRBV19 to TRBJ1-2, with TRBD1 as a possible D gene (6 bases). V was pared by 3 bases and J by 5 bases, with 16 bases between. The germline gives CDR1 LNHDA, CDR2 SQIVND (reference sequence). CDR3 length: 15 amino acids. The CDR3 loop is CASSITGGAGYGYTF. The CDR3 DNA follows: TGTGCCAGTAGTATCACTGGGGGCGCAGGGTATGGCTACACCTTC.

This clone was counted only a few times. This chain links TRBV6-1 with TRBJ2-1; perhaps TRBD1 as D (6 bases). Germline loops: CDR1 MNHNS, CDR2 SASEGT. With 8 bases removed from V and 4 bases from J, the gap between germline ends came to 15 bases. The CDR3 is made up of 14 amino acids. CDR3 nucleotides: TGTGCCAGCGGGGGCGGGCAACCGTACAATGAGCAGTTCTTC. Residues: CASGGGQPYNEQFF.

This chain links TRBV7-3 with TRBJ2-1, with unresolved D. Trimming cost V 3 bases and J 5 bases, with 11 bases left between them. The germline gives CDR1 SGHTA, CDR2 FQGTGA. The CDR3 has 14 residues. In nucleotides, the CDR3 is TGTGCCAGCAGCTTCGGATCTACCAACAATGAGCAGTTCTTC. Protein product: CASSFGSTNNEQFF.

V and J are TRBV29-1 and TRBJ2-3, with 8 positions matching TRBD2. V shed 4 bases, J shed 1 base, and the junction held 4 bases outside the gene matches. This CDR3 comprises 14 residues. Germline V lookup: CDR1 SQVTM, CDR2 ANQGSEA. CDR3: CSVVPTSGTDTQYF. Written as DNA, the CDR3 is TGCAGCGTTGTCCCGACTAGCGGCACAGATACGCAGTATTTT.

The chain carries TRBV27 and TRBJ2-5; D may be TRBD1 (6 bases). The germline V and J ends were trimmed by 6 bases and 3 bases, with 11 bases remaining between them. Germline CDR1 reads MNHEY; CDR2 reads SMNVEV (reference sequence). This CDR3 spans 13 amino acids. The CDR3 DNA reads TGTGCCAGCAGGATACAGGGTGAAGAGACCCAGTACTTC. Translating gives CASRIQGEETQYF.

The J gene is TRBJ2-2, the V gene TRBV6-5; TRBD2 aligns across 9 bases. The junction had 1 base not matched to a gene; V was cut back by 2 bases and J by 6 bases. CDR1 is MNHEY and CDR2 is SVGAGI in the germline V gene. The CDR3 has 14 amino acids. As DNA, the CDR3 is TGTGCCAGCAGTTACGTAGCGGGGGCCGGGGAGCTGTTTTTT. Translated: CASSYVAGAGELFF.

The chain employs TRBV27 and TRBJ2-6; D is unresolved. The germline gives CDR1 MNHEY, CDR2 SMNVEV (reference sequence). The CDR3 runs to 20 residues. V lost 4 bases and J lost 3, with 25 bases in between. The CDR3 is CASSSPTFGPGKIGANVLTF. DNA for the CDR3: TGTGCCAGCAGTTCCCCAACCTTTGGACCGGGCAAAATTGGGGCCAACGTCCTGACTTTC.

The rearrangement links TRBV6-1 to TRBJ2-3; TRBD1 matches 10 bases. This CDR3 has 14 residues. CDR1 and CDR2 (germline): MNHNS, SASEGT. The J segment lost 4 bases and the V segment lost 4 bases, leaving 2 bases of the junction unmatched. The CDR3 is CASSAGTGADTQYF. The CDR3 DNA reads TGTGCCAGCAGTGCCGGGACAGGGGCAGATACGCAGTATTTT.

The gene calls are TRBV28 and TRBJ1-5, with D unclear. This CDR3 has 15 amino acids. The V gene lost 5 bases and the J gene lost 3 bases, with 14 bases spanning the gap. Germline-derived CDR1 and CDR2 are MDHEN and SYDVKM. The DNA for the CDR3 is TGTGCCAGCAGTCCTAGTGACGGAGTCAATCAGCCCCAGCATTTT. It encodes CASSPSDGVNQPQHF.

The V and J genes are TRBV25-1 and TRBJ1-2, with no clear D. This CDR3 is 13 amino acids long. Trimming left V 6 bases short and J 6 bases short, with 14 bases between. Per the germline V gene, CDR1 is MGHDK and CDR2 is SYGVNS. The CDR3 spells CASRGEGWDGYTF. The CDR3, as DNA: TGTGCCAGCAGAGGCGAGGGCTGGGATGGCTACACCTTC.

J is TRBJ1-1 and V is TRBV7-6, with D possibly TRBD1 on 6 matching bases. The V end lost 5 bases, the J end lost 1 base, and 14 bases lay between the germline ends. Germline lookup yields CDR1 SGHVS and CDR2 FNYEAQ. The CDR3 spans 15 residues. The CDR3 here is CASSTQGTGNTEAFF. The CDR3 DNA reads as TGTGCCAGCAGCACCCAGGGGACGGGGAACACTGAAGCTTTCTTT.

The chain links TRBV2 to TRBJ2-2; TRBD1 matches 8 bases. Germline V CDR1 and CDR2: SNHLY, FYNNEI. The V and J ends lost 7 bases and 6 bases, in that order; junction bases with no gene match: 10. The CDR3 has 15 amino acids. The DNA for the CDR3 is TGTGCCAGCACCTGGACAGGGCCGGATTCCGGGGAGCTGTTTTTT. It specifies CASTWTGPDSGELFF.

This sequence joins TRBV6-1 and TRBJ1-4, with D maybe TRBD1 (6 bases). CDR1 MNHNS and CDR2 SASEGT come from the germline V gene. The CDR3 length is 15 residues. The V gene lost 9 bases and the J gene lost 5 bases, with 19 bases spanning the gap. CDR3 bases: TGTGCCAGTGAATCAAGGACAGCGGGGAATGAAAAACTGTTTTTT. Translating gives CASESRTAGNEKLFF.

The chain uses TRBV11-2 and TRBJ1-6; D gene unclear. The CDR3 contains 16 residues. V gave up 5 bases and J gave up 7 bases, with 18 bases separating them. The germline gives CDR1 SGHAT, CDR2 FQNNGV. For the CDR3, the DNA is TGTGCCAGCAGCCAACCAAATCGGGTCGCCAATTCACCCCTCCACTTT. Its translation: CASSQPNRVANSPLHF.

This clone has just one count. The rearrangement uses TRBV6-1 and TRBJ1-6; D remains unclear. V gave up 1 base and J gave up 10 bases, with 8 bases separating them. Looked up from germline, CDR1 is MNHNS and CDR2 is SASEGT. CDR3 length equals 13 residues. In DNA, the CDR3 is TGTGCCAGCAGTGAAGAGGACTGGTCACCCCTCCACTTT. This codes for CASSEEDWSPLHF.

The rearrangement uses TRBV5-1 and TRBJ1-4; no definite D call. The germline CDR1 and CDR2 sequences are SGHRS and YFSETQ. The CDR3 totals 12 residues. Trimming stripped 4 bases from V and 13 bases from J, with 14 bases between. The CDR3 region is CASSADRVRLFF. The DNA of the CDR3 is TGCGCCAGCAGCGCTGACCGGGTGAGACTGTTTTTT. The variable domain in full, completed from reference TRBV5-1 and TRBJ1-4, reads KAGVTQTPRYLIKTRGQQVTLSCSPISGHRSVSWYQQTPGQGLQFLFEYFSETQRNKGNFPGRFSGRQFSNSRSEMNVSTLELGDSALYLCASSADRVRLFFGSGTQLSVL.

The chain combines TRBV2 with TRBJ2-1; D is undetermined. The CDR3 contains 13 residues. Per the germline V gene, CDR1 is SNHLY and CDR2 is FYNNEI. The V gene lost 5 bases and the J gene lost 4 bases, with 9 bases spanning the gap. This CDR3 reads CASSTEKYNEQFF. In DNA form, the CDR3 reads TGTGCCAGCAGTACCGAGAAATACAATGAGCAGTTCTTC.

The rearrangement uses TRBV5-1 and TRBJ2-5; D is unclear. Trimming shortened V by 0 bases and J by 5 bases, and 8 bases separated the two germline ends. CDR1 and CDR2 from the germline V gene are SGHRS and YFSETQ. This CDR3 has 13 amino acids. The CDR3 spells CASSLEGQETQYF. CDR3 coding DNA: TGCGCCAGCAGCTTGGAGGGTCAGGAGACCCAGTACTTC.

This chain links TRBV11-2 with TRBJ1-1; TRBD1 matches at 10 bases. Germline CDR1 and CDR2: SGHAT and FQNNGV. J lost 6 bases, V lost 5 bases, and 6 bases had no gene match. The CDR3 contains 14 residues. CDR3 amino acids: CASSPRQGASEAFF. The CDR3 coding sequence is TGTGCCAGCAGCCCGCGACAGGGGGCCTCTGAAGCTTTCTTT.

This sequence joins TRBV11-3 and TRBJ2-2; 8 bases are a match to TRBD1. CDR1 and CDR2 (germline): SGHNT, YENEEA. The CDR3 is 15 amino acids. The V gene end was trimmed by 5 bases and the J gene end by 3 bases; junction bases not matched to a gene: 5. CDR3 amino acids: CASSRQGADTGELFF. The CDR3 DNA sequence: TGTGCCAGCAGCCGGCAGGGGGCCGACACCGGGGAGCTGTTTTTT. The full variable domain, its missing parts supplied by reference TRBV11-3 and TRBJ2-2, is EAGVVQSPRYKIIEKKQPVAFWCNPISGHNTLYWYLQNLGQGPELLIRYENEEAVDDSQLPKDRFSAERLKGVDSTLKIQPAELGDSAVYLCASSRQGADTGELFFGEGSRLTVL.

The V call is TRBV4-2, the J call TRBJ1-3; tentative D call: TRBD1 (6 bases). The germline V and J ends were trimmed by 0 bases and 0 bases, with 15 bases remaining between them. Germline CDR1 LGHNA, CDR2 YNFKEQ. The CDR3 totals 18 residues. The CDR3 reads CASSQDAGDGSSGNTIYF. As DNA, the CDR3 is TGTGCCAGCAGCCAAGATGCAGGGGATGGAAGCTCTGGAAACACCATATATTTT.

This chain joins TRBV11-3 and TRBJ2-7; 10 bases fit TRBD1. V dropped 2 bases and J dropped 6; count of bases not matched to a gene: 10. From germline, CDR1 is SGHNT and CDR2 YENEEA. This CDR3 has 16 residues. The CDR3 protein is CASSLNMGQGTIEQYF. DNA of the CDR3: TGTGCCAGCAGCTTAAATATGGGACAGGGGACAATCGAGCAGTACTTC.

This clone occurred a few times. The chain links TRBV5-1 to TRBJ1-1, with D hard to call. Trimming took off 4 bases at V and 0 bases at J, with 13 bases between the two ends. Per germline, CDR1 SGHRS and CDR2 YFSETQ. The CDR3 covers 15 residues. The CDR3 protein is CASSPSTVMNTEAFF. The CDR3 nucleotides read TGCGCCAGCAGCCCCTCAACGGTGATGAACACTGAAGCTTTCTTT. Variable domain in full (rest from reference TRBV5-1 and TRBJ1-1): KAGVTQTPRYLIKTRGQQVTLSCSPISGHRSVSWYQQTPGQGLQFLFEYFSETQRNKGNFPGRFSGRQFSNSRSEMNVSTLELGDSALYLCASSPSTVMNTEAFFGQGTRLTVV.